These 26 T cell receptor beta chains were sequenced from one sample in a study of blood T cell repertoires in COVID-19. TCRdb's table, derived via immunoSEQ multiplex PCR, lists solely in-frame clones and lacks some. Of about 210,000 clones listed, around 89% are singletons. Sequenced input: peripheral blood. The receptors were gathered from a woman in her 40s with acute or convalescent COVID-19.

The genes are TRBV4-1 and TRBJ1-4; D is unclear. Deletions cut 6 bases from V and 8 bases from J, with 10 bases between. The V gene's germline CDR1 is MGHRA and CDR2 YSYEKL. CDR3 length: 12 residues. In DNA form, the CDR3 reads TGCGCCAGCAGTACTCTTCCGGAAAAACTGTTTTTT. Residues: CASSTLPEKLFF.

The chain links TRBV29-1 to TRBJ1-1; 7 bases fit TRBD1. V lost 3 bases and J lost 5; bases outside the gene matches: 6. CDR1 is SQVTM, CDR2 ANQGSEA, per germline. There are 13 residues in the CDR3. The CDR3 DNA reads TGCAGCGTTGAGACGCACAGGGGAACTGAAGCTTTCTTT. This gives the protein CSVETHRGTEAFF.

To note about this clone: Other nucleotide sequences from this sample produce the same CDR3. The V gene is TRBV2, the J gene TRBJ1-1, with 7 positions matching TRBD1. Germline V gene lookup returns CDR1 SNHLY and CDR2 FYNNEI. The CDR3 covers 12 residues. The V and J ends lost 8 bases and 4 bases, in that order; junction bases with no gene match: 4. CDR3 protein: CASSEGATEAFF. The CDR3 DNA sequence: TGTGCCAGCTCTGAGGGGGCCACTGAAGCTTTCTTT.

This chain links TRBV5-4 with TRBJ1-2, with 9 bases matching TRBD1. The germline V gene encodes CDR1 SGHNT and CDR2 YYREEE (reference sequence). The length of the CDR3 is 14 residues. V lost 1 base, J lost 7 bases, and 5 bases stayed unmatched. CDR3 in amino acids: CASSLLGQGLGYTF. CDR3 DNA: TGTGCCAGCAGCTTGCTGGGACAGGGACTTGGCTACACCTTC.

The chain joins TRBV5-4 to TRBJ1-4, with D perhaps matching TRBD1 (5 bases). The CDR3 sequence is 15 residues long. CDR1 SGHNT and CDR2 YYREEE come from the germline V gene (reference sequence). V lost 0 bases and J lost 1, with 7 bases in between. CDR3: CASSLAQGTNEKLFF. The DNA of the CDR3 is TGTGCCAGCAGCTTGGCTCAGGGAACTAATGAAAAACTGTTTTTT. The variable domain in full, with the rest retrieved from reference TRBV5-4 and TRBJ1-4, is ETGVTQSPTHLIKTRGQQVTLRCSSQSGHNTVSWYQQALGQGPQFIFQYYREEENGRGNFPPRFSGLQFPNYSSELNVNALELDDSALYLCASSLAQGTNEKLFFGSGTQLSVL.

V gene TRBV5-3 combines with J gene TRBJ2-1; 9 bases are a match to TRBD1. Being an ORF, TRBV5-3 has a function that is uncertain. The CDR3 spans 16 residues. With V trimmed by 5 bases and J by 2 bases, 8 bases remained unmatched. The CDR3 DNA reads TGTGCCAGAAGGACTGAAGGGACAGGGCCCTACAATGAGCAGTTCTTC. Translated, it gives CARRTEGTGPYNEQFF.

CDR3 coding DNA: TGTGCCAGCAGCTTAGAGTCGGCAGATACGCAGTATTTT. As protein: CASSLESADTQYF. The rearrangement links TRBV7-2 to TRBJ2-3; D remains ambiguous. V was trimmed by 1 base and J by 4 bases, leaving 6 bases between them. From germline, CDR1 is SGHTA and CDR2 FQGNSA. The CDR3 extends over 13 amino acids.

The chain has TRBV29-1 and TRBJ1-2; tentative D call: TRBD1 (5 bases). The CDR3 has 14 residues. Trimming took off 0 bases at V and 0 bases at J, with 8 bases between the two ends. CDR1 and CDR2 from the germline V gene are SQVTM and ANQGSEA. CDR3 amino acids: CSVEEGGSNYGYTF. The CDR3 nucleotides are TGCAGCGTTGAAGAGGGGGGGTCTAACTATGGCTACACCTTC.

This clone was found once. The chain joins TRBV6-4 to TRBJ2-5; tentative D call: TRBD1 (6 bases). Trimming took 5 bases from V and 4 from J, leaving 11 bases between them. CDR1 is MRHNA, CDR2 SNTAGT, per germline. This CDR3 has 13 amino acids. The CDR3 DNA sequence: TGTGCCAGCAGTACGGACAGAGGAGAGACCCAGTACTTC. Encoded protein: CASSTDRGETQYF.

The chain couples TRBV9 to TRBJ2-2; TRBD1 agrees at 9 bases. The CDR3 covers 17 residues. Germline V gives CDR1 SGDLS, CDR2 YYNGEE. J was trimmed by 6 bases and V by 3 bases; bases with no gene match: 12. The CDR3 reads CASSAFLQGAQAGELFF. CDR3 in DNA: TGTGCCAGCAGCGCCTTTCTACAGGGGGCGCAGGCCGGGGAGCTGTTTTTT.

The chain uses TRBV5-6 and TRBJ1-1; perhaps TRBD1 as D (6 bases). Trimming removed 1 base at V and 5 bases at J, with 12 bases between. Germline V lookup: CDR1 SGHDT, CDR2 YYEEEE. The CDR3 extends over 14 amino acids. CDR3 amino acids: CASSLMPGDTEAFF. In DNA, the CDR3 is TGTGCCAGCAGCTTGATGCCAGGGGATACTGAAGCTTTCTTT.

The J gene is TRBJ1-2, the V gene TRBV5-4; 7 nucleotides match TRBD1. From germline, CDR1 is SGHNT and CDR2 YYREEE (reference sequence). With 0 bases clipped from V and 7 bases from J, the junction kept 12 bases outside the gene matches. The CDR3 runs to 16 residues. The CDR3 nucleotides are TGTGCCAGCAGCTTGGTTGACAGGGTGGAAGCTGGTGGCTACACCTTC. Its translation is CASSLVDRVEAGGYTF.

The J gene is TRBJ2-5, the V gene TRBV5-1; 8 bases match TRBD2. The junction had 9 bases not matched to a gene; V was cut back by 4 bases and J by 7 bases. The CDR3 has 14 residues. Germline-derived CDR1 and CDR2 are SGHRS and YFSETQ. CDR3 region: CASSVAGISGTQYF. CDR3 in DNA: TGCGCCAGCAGCGTAGCGGGGATCTCGGGGACCCAGTACTTC. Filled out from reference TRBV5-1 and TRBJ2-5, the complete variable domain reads KAGVTQTPRYLIKTRGQQVTLSCSPISGHRSVSWYQQTPGQGLQFLFEYFSETQRNKGNFPGRFSGRQFSNSRSEMNVSTLELGDSALYLCASSVAGISGTQYFGPGTRLLVL.

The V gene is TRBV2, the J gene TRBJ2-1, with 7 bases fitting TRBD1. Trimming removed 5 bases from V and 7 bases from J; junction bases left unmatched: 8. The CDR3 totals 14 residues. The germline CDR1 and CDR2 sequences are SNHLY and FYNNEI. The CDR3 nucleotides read TGTGCCAGCAGTATTGGGCAGGGGGAGAATGAGCAGTTCTTC. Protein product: CASSIGQGENEQFF.

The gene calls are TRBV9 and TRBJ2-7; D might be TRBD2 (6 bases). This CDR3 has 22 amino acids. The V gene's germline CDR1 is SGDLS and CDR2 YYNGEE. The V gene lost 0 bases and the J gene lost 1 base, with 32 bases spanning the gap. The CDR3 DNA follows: TGTGCCAGCAGCGTAGATCCCCCCGGAGGAGGGACTCCCGATGGGATTTCCTACGAGCAGTACGTC. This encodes CASSVDPPGGGTPDGISYEQYV.

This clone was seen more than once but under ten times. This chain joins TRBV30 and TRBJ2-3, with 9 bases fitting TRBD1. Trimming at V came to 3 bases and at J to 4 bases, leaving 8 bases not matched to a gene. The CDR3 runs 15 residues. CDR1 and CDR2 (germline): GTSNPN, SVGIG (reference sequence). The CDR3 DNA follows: TGTGCCTGGAGATTCTTACAGGGGGCCTCAGATACGCAGTATTTT. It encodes CAWRFLQGASDTQYF. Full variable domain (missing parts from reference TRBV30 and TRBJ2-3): SQTIHQWPATLVQPVGSPLSLECTVEGTSNPNLYWYRQAAGRGLQLLFYSVGIGQISSEVPQNLSASRPQDRQFILSSKKLLLSDSGFYLCAWRFLQGASDTQYFGPGTRLTVL.

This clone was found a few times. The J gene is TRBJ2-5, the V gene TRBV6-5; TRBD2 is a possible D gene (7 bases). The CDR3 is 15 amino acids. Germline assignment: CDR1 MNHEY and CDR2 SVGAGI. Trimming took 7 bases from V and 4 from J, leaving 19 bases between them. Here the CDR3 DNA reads TGTGCCAGCACCGGAGGGGGGGCCGATATAGAGACCCAGTACTTC. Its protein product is CASTGGGADIETQYF.

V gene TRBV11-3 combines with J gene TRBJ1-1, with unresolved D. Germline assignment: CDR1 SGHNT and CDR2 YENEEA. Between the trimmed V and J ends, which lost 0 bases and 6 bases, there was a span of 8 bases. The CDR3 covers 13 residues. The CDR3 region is CASSLDSGAEAFF. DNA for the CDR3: TGTGCCAGCAGCTTAGATTCCGGGGCTGAAGCTTTCTTT.

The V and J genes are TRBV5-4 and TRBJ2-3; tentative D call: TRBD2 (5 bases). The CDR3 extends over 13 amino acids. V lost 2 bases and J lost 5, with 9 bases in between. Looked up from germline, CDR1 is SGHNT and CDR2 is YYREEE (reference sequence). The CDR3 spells CASSFPGKDTQYF. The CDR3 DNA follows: TGTGCCAGCAGCTTCCCCGGGAAAGATACGCAGTATTTT.

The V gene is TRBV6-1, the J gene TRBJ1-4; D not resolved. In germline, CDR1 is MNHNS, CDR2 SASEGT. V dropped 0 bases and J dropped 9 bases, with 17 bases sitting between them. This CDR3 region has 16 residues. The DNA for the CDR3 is TGTGCCAGCAGTGAAGCGCAAGGACTCGAGCGGAAAAAACTGTTTTTT. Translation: CASSEAQGLERKKLFF.

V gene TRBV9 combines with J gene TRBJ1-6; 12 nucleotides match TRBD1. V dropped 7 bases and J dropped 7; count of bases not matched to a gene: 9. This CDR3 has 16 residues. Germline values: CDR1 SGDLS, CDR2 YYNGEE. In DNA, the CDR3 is TGTGCCAGCGCCAAAGGGACAGGGGGCTCGAATTCACCCCTCCACTTT. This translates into CASAKGTGGSNSPLHF.

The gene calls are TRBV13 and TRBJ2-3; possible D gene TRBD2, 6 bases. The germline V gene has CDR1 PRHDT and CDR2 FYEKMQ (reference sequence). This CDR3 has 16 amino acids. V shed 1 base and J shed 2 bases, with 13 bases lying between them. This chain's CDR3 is CASSLATRGFTDTQYF. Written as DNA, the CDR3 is TGTGCCAGCAGCTTAGCAACCCGGGGGTTCACAGATACGCAGTATTTT.

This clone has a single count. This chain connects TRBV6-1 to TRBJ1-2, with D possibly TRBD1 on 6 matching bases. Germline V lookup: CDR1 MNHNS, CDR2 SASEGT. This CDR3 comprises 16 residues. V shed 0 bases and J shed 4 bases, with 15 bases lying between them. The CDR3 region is CASSEALGGLLYGYTF. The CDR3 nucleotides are TGTGCCAGCAGTGAAGCGCTCGGGGGGCTCCTCTATGGCTACACCTTC.

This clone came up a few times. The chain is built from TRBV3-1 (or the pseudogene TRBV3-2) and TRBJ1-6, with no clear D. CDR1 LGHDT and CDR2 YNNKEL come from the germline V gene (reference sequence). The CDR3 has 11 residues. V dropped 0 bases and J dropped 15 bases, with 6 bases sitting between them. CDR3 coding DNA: TGTGCCAGCAGCCAAGATCGGTACCTCCACTTT. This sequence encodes CASSQDRYLHF.

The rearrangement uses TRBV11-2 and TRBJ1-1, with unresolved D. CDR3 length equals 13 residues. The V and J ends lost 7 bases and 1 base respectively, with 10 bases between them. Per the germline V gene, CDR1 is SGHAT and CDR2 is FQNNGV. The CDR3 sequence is CASKRLQNTEAFF. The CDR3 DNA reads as TGTGCCAGCAAACGACTGCAGAACACTGAAGCTTTCTTT.

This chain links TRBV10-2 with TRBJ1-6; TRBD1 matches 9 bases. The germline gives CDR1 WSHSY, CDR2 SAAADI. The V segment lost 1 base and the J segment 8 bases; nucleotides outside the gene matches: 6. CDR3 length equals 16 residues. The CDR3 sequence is CASSELPGQGDSPLHF. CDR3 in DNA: TGCGCCAGCAGTGAGTTACCGGGACAGGGAGATTCACCCCTCCACTTT.